This T cell receptor beta chain stems from a study of blood T cell repertoires in COVID-19. V lost 2 bases to trimming and J lost 7 bases; unmatched junction nucleotides: 12. Germline values: CDR1 SEHNR, CDR2 FQNEAQ (reference sequence). CDR3 length equals 16 residues. This table comes from immunoSEQ multiplex PCR, and its TCRdb copy is limited to in-frame clones, with some not included. The sample lists about 270,000 clones; approximately 87% were seen once. The sequenced material came from peripheral blood. The receptor was derived from a woman aged 25 to 45 with COVID-19, enrolled during active disease. The chain uses TRBV7-9 and TRBJ1-1; 8 nucleotides agree with TRBD1. CDR3 amino acids: CASSLSDPTGDNEAFF. The CDR3 bases are TGTGCCAGCAGCTTATCTGACCCGACAGGGGATAATGAAGCTTTCTTT. Full variable domain (rest looked up from reference TRBV7-9 and TRBJ1-1): DTGVSQNPRHKITKRGQNVTFRCDPISEHNRLYWYRQTLGQGPEFLTYFQNEAQLEKSRLLSDRFSAERPKGSFSTLEIQRTEQGDSAMYLCASSLSDPTGDNEAFFGQGTRLTVV.